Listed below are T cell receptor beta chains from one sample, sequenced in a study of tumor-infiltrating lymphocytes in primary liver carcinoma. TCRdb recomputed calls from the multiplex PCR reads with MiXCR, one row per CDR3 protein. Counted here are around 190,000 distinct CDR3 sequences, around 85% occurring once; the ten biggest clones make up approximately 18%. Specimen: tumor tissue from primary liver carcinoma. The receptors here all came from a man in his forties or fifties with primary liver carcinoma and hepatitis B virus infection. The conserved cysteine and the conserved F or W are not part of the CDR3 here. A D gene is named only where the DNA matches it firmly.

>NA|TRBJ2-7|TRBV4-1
ASNQDKVLAMAQY
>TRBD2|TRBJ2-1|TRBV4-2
ASTQTTSGRDNEQF
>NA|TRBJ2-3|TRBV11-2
VSSLNGQGDTQY
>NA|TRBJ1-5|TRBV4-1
ASSIQGMVGQPQH
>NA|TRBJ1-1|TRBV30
ALKDGNTDTF
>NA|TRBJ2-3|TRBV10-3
ACGNETDTQY
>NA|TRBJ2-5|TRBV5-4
VSSLDRGETQY
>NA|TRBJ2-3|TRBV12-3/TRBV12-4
ASSLDSGGGHAQY
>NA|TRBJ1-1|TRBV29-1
SVRPGWAMNSEAF
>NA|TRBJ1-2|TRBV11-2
ASSASAELIPGYT
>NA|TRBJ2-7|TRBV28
ASSLTQASSYEQY
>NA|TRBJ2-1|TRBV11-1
ASSLGSSEIYNEQF
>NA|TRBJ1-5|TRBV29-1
SAAQGNGNQPQH
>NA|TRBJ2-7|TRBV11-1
VSSPDRYERY
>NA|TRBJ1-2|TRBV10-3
AISELSGDYGYT
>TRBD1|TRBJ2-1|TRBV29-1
SVIRGTSYDEQF